Below are 21 T cell receptor beta chains sequenced from a single sample in a study of blood T cells in healthy people across ages. Alongside a J-beta primer mix, a sample-barcoded 5' primer served in a second PCR lasting about 7 to 11 cycles. From the 5' RACE reads, TCRdb called clonotypes with MiXCR, one entry per CDR3 protein. Found here are 1.5 million to 2 million distinct CDR3 sequences, roughly 28% of them singletons; the top ten hold 7.7%. Specimen: blood. These receptors were taken from a woman in her thirties in good health.

V and J are TRBV21-1 and TRBJ1-3; the D segment call TRBD1 is taken from the table without a DNA check. TRBV21-1 is reported as a pseudogene. The CDR3 length is 12 residues. This chain's CDR3 is CARRTGVGTIYF. The CDR3 DNA reads TGTGCCAGACGTACAGGGGTCGGCACCATATATTTT.

This clonotype was observed a few times. The genes are TRBV4-1 and TRBJ1-5, with TRBD1 as a possible D gene (6 bases). CDR3 length: 15 residues. Germline CDR1 MGHRA, CDR2 YSYEKL. The V and J ends lost 4 bases and 2 bases respectively, with 12 bases between them. CDR3 sequence: CASSPAGQRNQPQHF. The CDR3 DNA sequence: TGCGCCAGCAGCCCCGCGGGACAACGCAATCAGCCCCAGCATTTT.

This clonotype was seen only a few times. The chain employs TRBV12-3 or TRBV12-4 and TRBJ1-1; no clear D gene. Trimming took 11 bases from V and 1 from J, leaving 8 bases between them. The CDR3 totals 11 residues. CDR3 sequence (DNA): TGTGCCTGCCGGTGGAACACTGAAGCTTTCTTT. This encodes CACRWNTEAFF.

This chain uses TRBV10-3 with TRBJ1-1; 8 bases match TRBD1. The CDR3 is made up of 13 amino acids. CDR1 is ENHRY and CDR2 is SYGVKD in the germline V gene. The ends lost 7 bases at V and 3 bases at J; junction bases unmatched: 4. The CDR3 loop reads CAITTQGDTEAFF. The DNA for the CDR3 is TGTGCCATCACCACACAGGGGGACACTGAAGCTTTCTTT.

This clonotype was seen at least ten times. The V and J genes are TRBV5-1 and TRBJ2-6; D is ambiguous. The CDR3 consists of 15 residues. Trimming cost V 0 bases and J 1 base, with 5 bases left between them. In germline, CDR1 is SGHRS, CDR2 YFSETQ. Written as DNA, the CDR3 is TGCGCCAGCAGCTTGGGGCAGTCTGGGGCCAACGTCCTGACTTTC. Amino acid sequence: CASSLGQSGANVLTF. Drawing the rest from reference TRBV5-1 and TRBJ2-6, the complete variable domain is KAGVTQTPRYLIKTRGQQVTLSCSPISGHRSVSWYQQTPGQGLQFLFEYFSETQRNKGNFPGRFSGRQFSNSRSEMNVSTLELGDSALYLCASSLGQSGANVLTFGAGSRLTVL.

This clonotype was counted between two and nine times. The gene calls are TRBV7-6 and TRBJ2-7; no clear D gene. The CDR3 sequence is 14 residues long. V was trimmed by 2 bases and J by 0 bases, leaving 8 bases between them. Germline values: CDR1 SGHVS, CDR2 FNYEAQ. This CDR3 is CASSLKPDSYEQYF. For the CDR3, the DNA is TGTGCCAGCAGCTTAAAGCCAGACTCCTACGAGCAGTACTTC.

This clonotype has a handful of counts. The rearrangement uses TRBV20-1 and TRBJ2-7, with D perhaps matching TRBD1 (6 bases). Germline assignment: CDR1 DFQATT and CDR2 SNEGSKA (reference sequence). Trimming pared 2 bases from V and 3 bases from J, leaving 11 bases between. The CDR3 extends over 13 amino acids. The CDR3 DNA sequence: TGCAGTGCTAGAAAGGGGGTCTTCTACGAGCAGTACTTC. The encoded protein is CSARKGVFYEQYF.

The chain joins TRBV20-1 to TRBJ2-5, with 7 bases lining up with TRBD2. Germline loops: CDR1 DFQATT, CDR2 SNEGSKA (reference sequence). V lost 5 bases and J lost 5; bases outside the gene matches: 11. This CDR3 has 14 residues. The CDR3 DNA reads as TGCAGTGCTTACCTTGGCGGGAGTACGGAGACCCAGTACTTC. As protein: CSAYLGGSTETQYF.

The chain couples TRBV2 to TRBJ2-7; TRBD2 is a possible D gene (5 bases). The CDR3 extends over 15 amino acids. Germline lookup yields CDR1 SNHLY and CDR2 FYNNEI. V was clipped by 2 bases and J by 2 bases, with 13 bases between them. In DNA, the CDR3 is TGTGCCAGCAGTGAACGAGTCGGGGTTACCTACGAGCAGTACTTC. Protein: CASSERVGVTYEQYF.

This clonotype showed up many times. V is TRBV20-1 and J is TRBJ2-3; D might be TRBD2 (7 bases). CDR1 DFQATT and CDR2 SNEGSKA come from the germline V gene (reference sequence). The CDR3 sequence is 14 residues long. Trimming cost V 7 bases and J 4 bases, with 18 bases left between them. The CDR3: CSVGGGLMADTQYF. The CDR3 DNA is TGCAGTGTGGGGGGGGGCCTAATGGCAGATACGCAGTATTTT.

This clonotype has more than one count but fewer than ten. This sequence joins TRBV12-3 or TRBV12-4 and TRBJ2-3; D call uncertain. The CDR3 loop spans 15 amino acids. Trimming took 5 bases from V and 1 from J, leaving 13 bases between them. CDR3 bases: TGTGCCAGCAGTACTACCGGGCTAGGCACAGATACGCAGTATTTT. This codes for CASSTTGLGTDTQYF.

The sample holds a few counts of this clonotype. This chain connects TRBV18 to TRBJ2-7; tentative D call: TRBD1 (6 bases). Germline-derived CDR1 and CDR2 are KGHSH and LQKENI. V gave up 3 bases and J gave up 2 bases, with 17 bases separating them. The CDR3 has 16 residues. The CDR3 reads CASSPPRQAKPYEQYF. CDR3 nucleotide sequence: TGTGCCAGCTCACCTCCAAGACAGGCGAAACCCTACGAGCAGTACTTC.

As for this clonotype: A much larger clone is a single base away; this may be a read error. The chain uses TRBV5-1 and TRBJ2-1, with 14 bases fitting TRBD2. CDR1 is SGHRS, CDR2 YFSETQ, per germline. This CDR3 has 16 residues. CDR3 coding DNA: TGCGCCAGCAGGCCGACTAGCGGGGGGGCGTACAATGGGCAGTTCTTC. It specifies CASRPTSGGAYNGQFF.

The rearrangement links TRBV14 to TRBJ2-1; D gene unclear. The J call is uncertain, as TRBJ2-7 better fits the DNA end. The CDR3 extends over 13 amino acids. From germline, CDR1 is SGHDN and CDR2 FVKESK. CDR3 bases: TGTGCCAGCAGCCAGCAGGCCTACAATGAGCAGTACTTC. It translates to CASSQQAYNEQYF.

V is TRBV24-1 and J is TRBJ1-1; D remains ambiguous. CDR1 is KGHDR and CDR2 is SFDVKD in the germline V gene. The length of the CDR3 is 13 residues. Trimming pared 4 bases from V and 0 bases from J, leaving 5 bases between. CDR3 DNA sequence: TGTGCCACCAGTGACGTTCTGAACACTGAAGCTTTCTTT. This codes for CATSDVLNTEAFF.

The rearrangement links TRBV6-5 to TRBJ2-3, with TRBD1 matching over 8 bases. Losses at the gene ends were 0 bases for V and 4 bases for J; bases not matched to a gene: 3. Germline-derived CDR1 and CDR2 are MNHEY and SVGAGI. There are 15 residues in the CDR3. CDR3 region: CASSYSNRGADTQYF. DNA of the CDR3: TGTGCCAGCAGTTACTCGAACAGGGGGGCAGATACGCAGTATTTT.

DNA for the CDR3: TGTGCCAGCAGCCTAGAGGGGGGAAGACCCTATGAAGCTTTCTTT. Translating gives CASSLEGGRPYEAFF. The chain has TRBV7-3 and TRBJ1-1; D is possibly TRBD1 (6 bases). The CDR3 length is 15 residues. Germline V gene lookup returns CDR1 SGHTA and CDR2 FQGTGA. V was cut by 5 bases and J by 7 bases, with 20 bases left in between.

V is TRBV5-6 and J is TRBJ2-1; TRBD2 is a possible D gene (6 bases). The ends were cut back, 0 bases at V and 10 bases at J, with 23 bases in the middle. Germline V CDR1 and CDR2: SGHDT, YYEEEE. The CDR3 covers 17 residues. The CDR3 loop reads CASSLAEGTGDMEEQFF. The CDR3 DNA sequence: TGTGCCAGCAGCTTGGCCGAAGGGACTGGAGACATGGAGGAGCAGTTCTTC.

The J gene is TRBJ1-6, the V gene TRBV12-3 or TRBV12-4, with TRBD1 identical over 8 bases. V shed 6 bases and J 8 bases; nucleotides not matched to a gene: 9. The CDR3 extends over 15 amino acids. CDR3 nucleotide sequence: TGTGCCAGCAGCCTTGGGACAGGTTATGATTCACCCCTCCACTTT. Protein: CASSLGTGYDSPLHF.

This clonotype was seen more than once but under ten times. The chain carries TRBV28 and TRBJ2-5, with TRBD2 matching 9 bases. V lost 5 bases and J lost 2; bases outside the gene matches: 6. This CDR3 is built from 15 residues. Germline loops: CDR1 MDHEN, CDR2 SYDVKM. CDR3 coding DNA: TGTGCCAGCAGTGAAGCGACTAGCGGACAAGAGACCCAGTACTTC. Translation: CASSEATSGQETQYF.

This clonotype turned up a few times. The chain employs TRBV10-1 and TRBJ2-1; TRBD2 matches 16 bases. V was clipped by 5 bases and J by 2 bases; unmatched bases: 6. CDR3 size: 18 residues. The germline CDR1 and CDR2 sequences are WNHNN and SYGVQD (reference sequence). The CDR3 DNA reads as TGCGCCAGCAGTACCGGGACTAGCGGGGGGGGACCCTACAATGAGCAGTTCTTC. Its translation is CASSTGTSGGGPYNEQFF.